This record concerns one T cell receptor beta chain sequence. This clonotype was detected ten times or more. Its target antigen remains unknown. The record has no base qualities; no much larger clone is one base away. These data originate in a study of neurological immune-mediated disorders (dated by TCRdb to the late 2010s). Regarding the study in general: Peripheral blood TCR-beta repertoires from HTLV-I-associated myelopathy (HAM/TSP) patients, multiple sclerosis patients and healthy controls were compared by UMI-based sequencing. Alongside PBMC samples, the set of some 98 TCR-beta libraries contained longitudinal samples, technical triplicates, and paired CD4+ and CD8+ T-cell subsets that had been sorted. Longitudinal HAM/TSP donors and healthy donors each had 3 time-points at intervals of roughly 3-40 months. The cohort was made up of 68 subjects, consisting of around 15 HAM/TSP patients, around 35 multiple sclerosis patients and around 20 healthy controls. Broader findings and caveats from the paper: Across subjects, expanded clones never shared an identical CDR3 amino acid sequence, which suggests that the TCR-beta repertoires in every group were private. TCR clonal expansion was greatest in HAM/TSP patients and smallest in MS patients, who ranked below even healthy controls.

cDNA synthesis used template-switch 5'RACE with a primer carrying a 10-nucleotide random unique molecular identifier tagging each TCR transcript. Every sequencing run yielded over 190 million TCR-beta sequences covering 15-18 subjects. The RNeasy kit was used for extraction of total RNA. Using the KAPA Real-time Library Amplification kit, TCR-beta VDJ regions were amplified with primers for the TCR constant region and the 5'RACE anchor. Sample indexes and Illumina adaptors were added in a first PCR, and a second PCR then increased library yield. After Ampure bead purification, the roughly 650 bp TCR product was size-selected on a 2% E-gel SizeSelection system. Library quality was checked on a Bioanalyzer, concentration was measured with Qubit, and libraries were quantified with the Kapa Library Quantification kit before pooling. An Illumina HiSeq 2500 was used to sequence the libraries paired-end at 2 x 150 bp. To increase sequence diversity, about 23-32% phiX was spiked into each library pool. The paper's processing steps were these. The UMI-based MiGEC pipeline processed quality-filtered reads and removed over 85% of raw TCR sequences during error correction. VDJ genes were aligned to IMGT germline references, and clonotypes were defined by unique CDR3 amino acid sequence plus V-J genes. VDJtools evaluated clonal expansion, Shannon diversity and CDR3 relatedness (CalcPairwiseDistances, ClusterSamples); CLCbio workbench built phylogenetic trees. Expanded clones were defined as having at least 8 unique UMIs, based on coefficient-of-variation modelling across technical triplicates. TCRdb trimmed the raw reads at Q25, called clones with MiXCR and kept productive beta chains. Every CDR3 protein is listed once, alongside the most common genes and DNA of its rows. The V and J calls here are based on TCRdb, not the publication. The sample profile shows 71,000 or so distinct CDR3 sequences; roughly an eighth of them were found once. The top ten clonotypes cover around 4.6% of the sample.

Reading the germline V gene (reference sequence) gives CDR1 DFQATT and CDR2 SNEGSKA. From the cysteine up to the phenylalanine, the CDR3 has a length of 13 residues. Only the CDR3 DNA is retained, 39 bases long and in frame from the first base. V was cut back by 1 base and J by 2 bases, leaving a gap of 3 bases between them. The sample's time point label is to be understood as: longitudinal time-point 1 (baseline). For the unsorted PBMC libraries, 2 million PBMCs were stored in RNAlater at -80 degrees C until RNA extraction and were used to generate the libraries. Peripheral blood underwent Ficoll-Hypaque density gradient centrifugation to isolate PBMCs, which were then cryopreserved in liquid nitrogen.

Sequenced material: PBMCs. This clonotype originated in a female donor with HTLV-1-associated myelopathy (HAM/TSP). This chain joins TRBV20-1 to TRBJ2-6; the D gene cannot be resolved reliably. At the DNA level, the sequence is TGCAGTGCTAGAGGGGCTGGGGCCAACGTCCTGACTTTC. Its coded protein is CSARGAGANVLTF.